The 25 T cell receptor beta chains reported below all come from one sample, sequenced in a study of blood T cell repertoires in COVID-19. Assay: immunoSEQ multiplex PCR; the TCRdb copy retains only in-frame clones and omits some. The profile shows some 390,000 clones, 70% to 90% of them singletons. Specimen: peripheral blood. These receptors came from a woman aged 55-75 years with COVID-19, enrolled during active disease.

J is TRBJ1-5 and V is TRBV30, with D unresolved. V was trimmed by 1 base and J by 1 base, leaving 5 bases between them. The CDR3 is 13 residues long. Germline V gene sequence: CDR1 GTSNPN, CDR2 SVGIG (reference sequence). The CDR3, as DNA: TGTGCCTGGAGTGCACAGAGCAATCAGCCCCAGCATTTT. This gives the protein CAWSAQSNQPQHF.

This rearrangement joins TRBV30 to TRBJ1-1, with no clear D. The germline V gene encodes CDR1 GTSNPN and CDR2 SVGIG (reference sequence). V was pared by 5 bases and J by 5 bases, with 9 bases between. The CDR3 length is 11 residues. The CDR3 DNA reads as TGTGCCTGGGGAGTTCGGACTGAAGCTTTCTTT. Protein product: CAWGVRTEAFF. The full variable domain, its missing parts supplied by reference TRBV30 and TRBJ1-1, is SQTIHQWPATLVQPVGSPLSLECTVEGTSNPNLYWYRQAAGRGLQLLFYSVGIGQISSEVPQNLSASRPQDRQFILSSKKLLLSDSGFYLCAWGVRTEAFFGQGTRLTVV.

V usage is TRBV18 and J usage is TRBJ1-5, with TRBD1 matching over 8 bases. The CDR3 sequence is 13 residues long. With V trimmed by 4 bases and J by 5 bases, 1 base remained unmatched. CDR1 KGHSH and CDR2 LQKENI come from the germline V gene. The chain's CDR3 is CASSQTGDQPQHF. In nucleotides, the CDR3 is TGTGCCAGCTCACAGACAGGGGATCAGCCCCAGCATTTT.

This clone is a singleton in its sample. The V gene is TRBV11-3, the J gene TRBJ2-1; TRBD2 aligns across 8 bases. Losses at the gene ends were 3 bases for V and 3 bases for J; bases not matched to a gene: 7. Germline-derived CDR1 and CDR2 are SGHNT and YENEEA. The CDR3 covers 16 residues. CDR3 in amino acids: CASSLFGGAGYNEQFF. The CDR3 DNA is TGTGCCAGCAGCTTGTTCGGGGGGGCCGGCTACAATGAGCAGTTCTTC.

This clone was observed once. The CDR3 region has the DNA TGTGCCATCAGTGGGTATAGCGGGGGGGCGAGAGAGCAGTACTTC. This gives the protein CAISGYSGGAREQYF. The rearrangement links TRBV10-3 to TRBJ2-7; 11 bases align to TRBD2. The CDR3 contains 15 residues. Germline CDR1 reads ENHRY; CDR2 reads SYGVKD. The V segment lost 4 bases and the J segment 7 bases; nucleotides outside the gene matches: 9.

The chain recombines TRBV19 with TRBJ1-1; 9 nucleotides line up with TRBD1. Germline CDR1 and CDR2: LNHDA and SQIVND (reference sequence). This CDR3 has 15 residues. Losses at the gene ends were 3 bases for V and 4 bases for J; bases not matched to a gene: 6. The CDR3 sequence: CASSILSTGGTEAFF. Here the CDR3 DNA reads TGTGCCAGTAGTATCCTATCGACAGGGGGCACTGAAGCTTTCTTT.

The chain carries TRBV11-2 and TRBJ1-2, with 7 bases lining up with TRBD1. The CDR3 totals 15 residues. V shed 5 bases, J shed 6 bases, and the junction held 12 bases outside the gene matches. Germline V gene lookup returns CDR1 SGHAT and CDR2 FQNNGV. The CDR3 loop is CASSTPDRYRDGYTF. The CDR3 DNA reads TGTGCCAGCAGCACCCCGGACAGGTACCGGGATGGCTACACCTTC.

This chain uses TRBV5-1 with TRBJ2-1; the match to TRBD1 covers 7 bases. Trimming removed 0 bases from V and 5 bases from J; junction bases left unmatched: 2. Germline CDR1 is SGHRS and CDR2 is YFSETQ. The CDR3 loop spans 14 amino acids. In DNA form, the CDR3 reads TGCGCCAGCAGCTTGGGGGACAGAAACAATGAGCAGTTCTTC. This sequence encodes CASSLGDRNNEQFF.

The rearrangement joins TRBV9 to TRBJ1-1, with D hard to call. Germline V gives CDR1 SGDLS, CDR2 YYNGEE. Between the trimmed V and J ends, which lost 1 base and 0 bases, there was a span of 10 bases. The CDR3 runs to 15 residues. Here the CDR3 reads CASSVREGMNTEAFF. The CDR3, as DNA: TGTGCCAGCAGCGTAAGGGAGGGAATGAACACTGAAGCTTTCTTT.

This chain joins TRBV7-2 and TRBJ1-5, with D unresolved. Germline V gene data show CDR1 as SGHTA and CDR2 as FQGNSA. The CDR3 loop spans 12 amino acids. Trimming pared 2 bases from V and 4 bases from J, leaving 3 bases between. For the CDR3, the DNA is TGTGCCAGCAGCTTAATAAATCAGCCCCAGCATTTT. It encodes CASSLINQPQHF.

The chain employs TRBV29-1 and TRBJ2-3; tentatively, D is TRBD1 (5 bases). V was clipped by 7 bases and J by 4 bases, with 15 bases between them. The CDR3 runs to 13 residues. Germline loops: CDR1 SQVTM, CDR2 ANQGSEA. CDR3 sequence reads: CSALPTVSDTQYF. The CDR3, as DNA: TGCAGCGCCCTACCGACAGTTTCAGATACGCAGTATTTT.

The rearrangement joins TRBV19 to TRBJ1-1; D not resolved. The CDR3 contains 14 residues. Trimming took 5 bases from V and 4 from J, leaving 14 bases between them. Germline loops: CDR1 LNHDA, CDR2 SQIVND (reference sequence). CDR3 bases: TGTGCCAGTAGTCCAGGAGGGCGGTCCACTGAAGCTTTCTTT. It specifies CASSPGGRSTEAFF.

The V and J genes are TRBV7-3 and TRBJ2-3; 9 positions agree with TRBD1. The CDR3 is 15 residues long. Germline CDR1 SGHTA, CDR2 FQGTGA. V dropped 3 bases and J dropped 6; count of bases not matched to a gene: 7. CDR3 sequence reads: CASSFRDRAGDTQYF. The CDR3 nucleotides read TGTGCCAGCAGCTTCCGGGACAGGGCGGGCGATACGCAGTATTTT.

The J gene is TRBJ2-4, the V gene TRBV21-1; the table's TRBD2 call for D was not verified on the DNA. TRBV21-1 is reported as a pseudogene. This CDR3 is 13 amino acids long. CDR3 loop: CATGTSSKNIQYF. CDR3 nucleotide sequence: TGTGCCACCGGGACTAGCTCCAAAAACATTCAGTACTTC.

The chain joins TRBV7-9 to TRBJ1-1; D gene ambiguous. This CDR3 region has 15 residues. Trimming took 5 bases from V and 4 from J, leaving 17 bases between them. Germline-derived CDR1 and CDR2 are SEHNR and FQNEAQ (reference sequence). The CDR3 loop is CASSNPVGEGTEAFF. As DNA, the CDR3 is TGTGCCAGCAGCAACCCGGTCGGGGAGGGCACTGAAGCTTTCTTT.

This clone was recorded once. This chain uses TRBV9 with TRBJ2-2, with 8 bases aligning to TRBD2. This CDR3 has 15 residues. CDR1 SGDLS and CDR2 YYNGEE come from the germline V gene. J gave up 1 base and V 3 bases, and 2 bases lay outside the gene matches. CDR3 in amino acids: CASSALAGNTGELFF. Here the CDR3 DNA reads TGTGCCAGCAGCGCGCTAGCGGGGAACACCGGGGAGCTGTTTTTT.

The CDR3 spells CASSRDRGNTGELFF. The CDR3 nucleotides are TGTGCCAGCAGCCGGGACAGGGGGAACACCGGGGAGCTGTTTTTT. The rearrangement links TRBV4-2 to TRBJ2-2, with 10 bases that match TRBD1. The CDR3 contains 15 residues. Germline V gene lookup returns CDR1 LGHNA and CDR2 YNFKEQ. The J segment lost 1 base and the V segment lost 4 bases, leaving 0 bases of the junction unmatched.

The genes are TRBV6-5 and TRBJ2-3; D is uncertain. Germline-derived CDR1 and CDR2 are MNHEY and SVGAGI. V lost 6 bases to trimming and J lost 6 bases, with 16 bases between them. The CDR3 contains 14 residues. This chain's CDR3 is CASSPSPAPDTQYF. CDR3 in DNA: TGTGCCAGCAGCCCCAGTCCCGCTCCGGATACGCAGTATTTT.

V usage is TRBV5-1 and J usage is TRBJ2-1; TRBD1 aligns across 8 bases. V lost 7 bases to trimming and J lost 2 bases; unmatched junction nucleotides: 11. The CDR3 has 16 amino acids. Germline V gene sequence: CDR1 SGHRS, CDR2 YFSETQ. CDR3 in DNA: TGCGCCAGCGGACAGGGCCATGAAGGGGCCTACAATGAGCAGTTCTTC. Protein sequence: CASGQGHEGAYNEQFF. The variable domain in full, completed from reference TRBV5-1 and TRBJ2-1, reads KAGVTQTPRYLIKTRGQQVTLSCSPISGHRSVSWYQQTPGQGLQFLFEYFSETQRNKGNFPGRFSGRQFSNSRSEMNVSTLELGDSALYLCASGQGHEGAYNEQFFGPGTRLTVL.

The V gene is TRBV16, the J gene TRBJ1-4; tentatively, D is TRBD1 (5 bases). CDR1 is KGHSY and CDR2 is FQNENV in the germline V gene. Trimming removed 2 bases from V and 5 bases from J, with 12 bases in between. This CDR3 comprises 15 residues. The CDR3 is CASSQAGTWNEKLFF. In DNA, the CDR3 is TGTGCCAGCAGCCAAGCCGGGACTTGGAATGAAAAACTGTTTTTT.

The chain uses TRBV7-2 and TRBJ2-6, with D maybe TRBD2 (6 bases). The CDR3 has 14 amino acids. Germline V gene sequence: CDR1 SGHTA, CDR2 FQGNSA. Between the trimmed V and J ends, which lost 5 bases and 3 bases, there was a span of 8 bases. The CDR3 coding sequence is TGTGCCAGCAGCCCCGGGGGTGGGGCCAACGTCCTGACTTTC. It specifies CASSPGGGANVLTF.

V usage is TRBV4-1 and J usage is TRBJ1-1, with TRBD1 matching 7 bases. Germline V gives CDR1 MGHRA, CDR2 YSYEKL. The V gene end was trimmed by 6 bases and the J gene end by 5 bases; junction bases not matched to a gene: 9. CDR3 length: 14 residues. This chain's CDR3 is CASSLARGQTEAFF. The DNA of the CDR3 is TGCGCCAGCAGTCTCGCTAGGGGGCAGACTGAAGCTTTCTTT.

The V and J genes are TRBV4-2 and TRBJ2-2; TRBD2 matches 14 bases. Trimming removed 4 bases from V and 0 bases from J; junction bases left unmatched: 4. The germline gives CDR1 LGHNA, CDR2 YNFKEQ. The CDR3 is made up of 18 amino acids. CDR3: CASSLGTSGGANTGELFF. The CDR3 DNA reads TGTGCCAGCAGCCTCGGGACTAGCGGGGGCGCGAACACCGGGGAGCTGTTTTTT.

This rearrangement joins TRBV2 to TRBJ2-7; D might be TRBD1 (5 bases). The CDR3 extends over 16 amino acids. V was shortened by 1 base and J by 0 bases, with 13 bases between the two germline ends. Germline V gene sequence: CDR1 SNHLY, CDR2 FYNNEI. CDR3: CASSEGKSRGSYEQYF. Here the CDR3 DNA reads TGTGCCAGCAGTGAAGGGAAGAGTAGGGGCTCCTACGAGCAGTACTTC.

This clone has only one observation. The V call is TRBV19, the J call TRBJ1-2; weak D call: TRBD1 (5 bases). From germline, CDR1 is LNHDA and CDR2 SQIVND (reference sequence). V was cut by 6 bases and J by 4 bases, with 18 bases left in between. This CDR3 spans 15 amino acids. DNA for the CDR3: TGTGCCAGTAGCAACCCGGGGGGGAGGTCCTATGGCTACACCTTC. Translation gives CASSNPGGRSYGYTF.